The rows below give T cell receptor beta chains drawn from one sample of a study of T cell responses to AZD1222 COVID-19 vaccine. This table comes from immunoSEQ multiplex PCR, and its TCRdb copy is limited to in-frame clones, with some not included. Counted here are 97,000 or so clones, 85% to 90% occurring once; the ten biggest clones make up approximately 2.8%. The material was peripheral blood, obtained on day 0 of AZD1222 vaccination. These receptors originate from an adult in good health. The CDR3 runs from the conserved cysteine through the conserved F or W. Each record gives: J gene, CDR3 length, clone size, V gene, D gene, CDR3 protein, CDR3 DNA. A D gene is named only where the DNA matches it firmly. Not all rows give a size; the values are once, few, many and, for expanded clones, a class.

TRBJ2-2	15	-	TRBV5-4	TRBD2	CASSRLAGNPGELFF	TGTGCCAGCAGCAGACTAGCGGGTAACCCCGGGGAGCTGTTTTTT
TRBJ1-1	12	-	TRBV19	-	CASSAGKTEAFF	TGTGCCAGTAGTGCTGGGAAAACTGAAGCTTTCTTT
TRBJ1-1	15	-	TRBV6-1	TRBD1	CASSEIGTGGSGAFF	TGTGCCAGCAGTGAGATTGGGACAGGGGGATCGGGAGCTTTCTTT
TRBJ1-5	16	few	TRBV28	-	CASSPPGRNSNQPQHF	TGTGCCAGCAGTCCCCCGGGACGGAATAGCAATCAGCCCCAGCATTTT
TRBJ2-7	12	-	TRBV5-4	-	CASSLVSGEQYF	TGTGCCAGCAGCTTGGTTTCCGGCGAGCAGTACTTC
TRBJ1-1	14	-	TRBV7-3	TRBD1	CASSSDRGNTEAFF	TGTGCCAGCAGCTCGGACAGGGGAAACACTGAAGCTTTCTTT
TRBJ1-2	16	-	TRBV7-6	TRBD1	CASSFGQGVENYGYTF	TGTGCCAGCAGCTTCGGACAGGGGGTGGAAAACTATGGCTACACCTTC
TRBJ1-2	16	-	TRBV7-8	TRBD1	CASSLAQGTSNYGYTF	TGTGCCAGCAGCTTAGCACAGGGGACTTCTAACTATGGCTACACCTTC
TRBJ2-4	20	-	TRBV13	TRBD2	CASRQTRLAGGPSVKNIQYF	TGTGCCAGCAGGCAAACGAGACTAGCGGGAGGGCCGTCGGTGAAAAACATTCAGTACTTC
TRBJ1-6	14	-	TRBV11-2	-	CASSLVRTDSPLHF	TGTGCCAGCAGCTTAGTTCGGACGGATTCACCCCTCCACTTT
TRBJ1-1	17	-	TRBV19	TRBD1	CASSIDQGQGMNTEAFF	TGTGCCAGTAGTATAGATCAAGGACAGGGGATGAACACTGAAGCTTTCTTT
TRBJ2-5	15	-	TRBV11-2	-	CASSLGTGVQETQYF	TGTGCCAGCAGCTTAGGGACTGGAGTCCAAGAGACCCAGTACTTC
TRBJ1-2	18	-	TRBV27	-	CASSYWRPQGSANYGYTF	TGTGCCAGCAGTTACTGGCGGCCACAGGGCTCCGCTAACTATGGCTACACCTTC
TRBJ1-1	13	-	TRBV6-6	-	CASSESMNTEAFF	TGTGCCAGCAGTGAGTCCATGAACACTGAAGCTTTCTTT
TRBJ2-1	16	-	TRBV30	-	CAWSEPGGGSYNEQFF	TGTGCCTGGAGTGAACCCGGAGGGGGCTCCTACAATGAGCAGTTCTTC
TRBJ2-5	15	-	TRBV6-1	TRBD2	CASSEGTSGSHPQYF	TGTGCCAGCAGTGAAGGGACTAGCGGGAGCCACCCCCAGTACTTC
TRBJ2-7	15	-	TRBV28	TRBD2	CASSSLAGGPFEQYF	TGTGCCAGCAGCTCTTTAGCGGGAGGGCCGTTCGAGCAGTACTTC
TRBJ2-7	15	-	TRBV27	-	CASSLRGGGGNEQYF	TGTGCCAGCAGTTTAAGGGGAGGGGGAGGAAACGAGCAGTACTTC
TRBJ2-1	15	-	TRBV20-1	TRBD2	CSASLLAGRYNEQFF	TGCAGTGCTAGTCTACTAGCGGGACGTTACAATGAGCAGTTCTTC
TRBJ1-5	13	-	TRBV24-1	-	CATSDQGPQPQHF	TGTGCCACCAGTGACCAGGGCCCTCAGCCCCAGCATTTT
TRBJ1-6	14	-	TRBV9	-	CASSVTEYNSPLHF	TGTGCCAGCAGCGTAACAGAGTATAATTCACCCCTCCACTTT
TRBJ1-4	15	-	TRBV6-6	TRBD1	CASRSPGQGNEKLFF	TGTGCCAGCAGGTCACCGGGACAGGGAAATGAAAAACTGTTTTTT
TRBJ1-2	15	-	TRBV28	-	CASSSTGRGNYGYTF	TGTGCCAGCAGTTCAACAGGGAGGGGAAACTATGGCTACACCTTC
TRBJ1-5	17	-	TRBV4-1	-	CASSQVSRRRGDQPQHF	TGCGCCAGCAGCCAAGTCAGCAGGCGAAGGGGAGATCAGCCCCAGCATTTT
TRBJ1-1	15	-	TRBV28	-	CASSPIRRRSTEAFF	TGTGCCAGCAGCCCCATCCGGAGGAGGAGCACTGAAGCTTTCTTT
TRBJ2-1	16	-	TRBV15	-	CATSLTLGWLSGEQFF	TGTGCCACCAGCCTAACCCTGGGGTGGCTTTCAGGGGAGCAGTTCTTC
TRBJ1-2	15	-	TRBV10-3	-	CAISAGEGLNYGYTF	TGTGCCATCAGTGCAGGGGAGGGGCTCAACTATGGCTACACCTTC
TRBJ2-5	13	-	TRBV28	-	CASSQAGKETQYF	TGTGCCAGTTCCCAGGCAGGGAAGGAGACCCAGTACTTC
TRBJ2-5	15	-	TRBV15	-	CATSSFPGIGETQYF	TGTGCCACCAGCAGTTTTCCGGGAATCGGAGAGACCCAGTACTTC